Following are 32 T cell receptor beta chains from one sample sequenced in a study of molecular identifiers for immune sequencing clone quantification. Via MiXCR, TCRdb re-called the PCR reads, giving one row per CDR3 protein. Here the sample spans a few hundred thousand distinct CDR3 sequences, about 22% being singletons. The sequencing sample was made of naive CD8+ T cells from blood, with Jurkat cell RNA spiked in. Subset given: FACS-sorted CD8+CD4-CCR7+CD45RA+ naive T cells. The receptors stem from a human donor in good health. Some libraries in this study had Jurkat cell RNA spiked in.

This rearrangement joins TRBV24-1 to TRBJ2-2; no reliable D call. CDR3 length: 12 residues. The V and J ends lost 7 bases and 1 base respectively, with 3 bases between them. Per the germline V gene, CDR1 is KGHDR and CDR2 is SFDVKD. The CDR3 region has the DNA TGTGCCACCAGCATGAACACCGGGGAGCTGTTTTTT. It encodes CATSMNTGELFF.

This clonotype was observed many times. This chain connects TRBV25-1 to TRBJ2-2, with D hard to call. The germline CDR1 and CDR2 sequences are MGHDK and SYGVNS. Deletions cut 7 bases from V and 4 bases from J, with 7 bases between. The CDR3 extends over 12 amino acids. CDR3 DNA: TGTGCCAGCAATGTCGCCACCGGGGAGCTGTTTTTT. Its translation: CASNVATGELFF.

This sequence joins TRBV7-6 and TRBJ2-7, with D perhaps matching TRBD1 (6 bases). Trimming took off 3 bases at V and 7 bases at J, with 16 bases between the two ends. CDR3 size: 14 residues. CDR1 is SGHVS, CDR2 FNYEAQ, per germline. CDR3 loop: CASSFEPGAWEQYF. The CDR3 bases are TGTGCCAGCAGCTTCGAGCCAGGGGCATGGGAGCAGTACTTC. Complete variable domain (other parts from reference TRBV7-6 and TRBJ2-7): GAGVSQSPRYKVTKRGQDVALRCDPISGHVSLYWYRQALGQGPEFLTYFNYEAQQDKSGLPNDRFSAERPEGSISTLTIQRTEQRDSAMYRCASSFEPGAWEQYFGPGTRLTVT.

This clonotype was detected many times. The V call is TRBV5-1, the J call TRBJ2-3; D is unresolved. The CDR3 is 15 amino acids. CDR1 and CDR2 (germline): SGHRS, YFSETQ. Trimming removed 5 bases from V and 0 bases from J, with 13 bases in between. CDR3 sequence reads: CASRPTGTSTDTQYF. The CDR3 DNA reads TGCGCCAGCAGACCGACTGGAACTAGCACAGATACGCAGTATTTT.

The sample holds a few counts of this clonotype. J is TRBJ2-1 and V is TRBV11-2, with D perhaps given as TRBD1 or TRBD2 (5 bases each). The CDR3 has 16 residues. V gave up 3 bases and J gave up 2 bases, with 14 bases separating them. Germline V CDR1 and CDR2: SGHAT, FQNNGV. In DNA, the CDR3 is TGTGCCAGCAGCTTCGGGGACGGACTCGCCTACAATGAGCAGTTCTTC. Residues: CASSFGDGLAYNEQFF.

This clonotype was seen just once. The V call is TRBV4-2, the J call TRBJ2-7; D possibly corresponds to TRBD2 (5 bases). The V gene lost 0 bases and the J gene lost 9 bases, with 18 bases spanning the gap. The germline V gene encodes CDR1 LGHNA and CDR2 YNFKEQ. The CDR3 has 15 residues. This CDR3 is CASSQDNCGYVGQYF. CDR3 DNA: TGTGCCAGCAGCCAAGATAACTGCGGGTACGTCGGGCAGTACTTC.

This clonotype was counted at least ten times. The CDR3 nucleotides are TGTGCCAGCAGCCCCCGGTTCCCCTCGACGCAGTATTTT. Amino acids: CASSPRFPSTQYF. The V call is TRBV9, the J call TRBJ2-3; D is uncertain. This CDR3 contains 13 residues. V was trimmed by 4 bases and J by 9 bases, leaving 15 bases between them. CDR1 is SGDLS and CDR2 is YYNGEE in the germline V gene.

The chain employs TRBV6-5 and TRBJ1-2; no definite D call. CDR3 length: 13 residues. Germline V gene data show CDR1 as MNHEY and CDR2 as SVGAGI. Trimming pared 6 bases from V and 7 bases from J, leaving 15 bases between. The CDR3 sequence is CASRPAMIAGYTF. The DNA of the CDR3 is TGTGCCAGCAGACCCGCGATGATAGCTGGCTACACCTTC.

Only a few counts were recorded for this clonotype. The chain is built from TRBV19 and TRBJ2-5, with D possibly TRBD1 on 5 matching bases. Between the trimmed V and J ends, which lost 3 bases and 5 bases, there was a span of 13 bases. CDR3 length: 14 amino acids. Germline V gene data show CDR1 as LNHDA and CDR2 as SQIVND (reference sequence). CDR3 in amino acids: CASSMQGWLETQYF. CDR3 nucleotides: TGTGCCAGTAGTATGCAGGGCTGGTTGGAGACCCAGTACTTC.

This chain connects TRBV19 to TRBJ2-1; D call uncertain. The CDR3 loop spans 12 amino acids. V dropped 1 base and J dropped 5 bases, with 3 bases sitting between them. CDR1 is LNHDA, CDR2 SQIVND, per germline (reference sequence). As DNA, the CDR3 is TGTGCCAGTAGTATAGCGCACAATGAGCAGTTCTTC. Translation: CASSIAHNEQFF.

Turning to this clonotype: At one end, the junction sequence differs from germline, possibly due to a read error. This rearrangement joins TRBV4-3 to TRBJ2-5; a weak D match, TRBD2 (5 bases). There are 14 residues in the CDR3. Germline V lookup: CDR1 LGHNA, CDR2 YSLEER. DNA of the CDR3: TGCGCCAGCAGCCAAGATGTACGGGGAGAGGCCCAGTACTTC. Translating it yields CASSQDVRGEAQYF.

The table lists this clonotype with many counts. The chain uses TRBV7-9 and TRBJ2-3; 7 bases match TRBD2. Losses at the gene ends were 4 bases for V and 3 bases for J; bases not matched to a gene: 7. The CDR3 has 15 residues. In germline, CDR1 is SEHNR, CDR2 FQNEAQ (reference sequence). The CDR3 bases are TGTGCCAGCAGCTCCGTAGCGGGCCCAACAGATACGCAGTATTTT. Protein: CASSSVAGPTDTQYF.

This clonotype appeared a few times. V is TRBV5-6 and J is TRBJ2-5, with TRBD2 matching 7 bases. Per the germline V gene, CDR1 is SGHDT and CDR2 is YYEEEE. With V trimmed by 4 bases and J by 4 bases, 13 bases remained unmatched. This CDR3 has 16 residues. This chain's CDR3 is CASSLRTRGGRETQYF. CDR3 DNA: TGTGCCAGCAGCCTGAGGACTAGGGGCGGTAGAGAGACCCAGTACTTC.

The CDR3 loop reads CASSYSPQGMDTEAFF. CDR3 in DNA: TGTGCCAGCAGTTACTCGCCGCAGGGGATGGACACTGAAGCTTTCTTT. This chain connects TRBV6-5 to TRBJ1-1; a possible D gene is TRBD1 (6 bases). Deletions cut 0 bases from V and 3 bases from J, with 14 bases between. This CDR3 comprises 16 residues. Germline V gives CDR1 MNHEY, CDR2 SVGAGI.

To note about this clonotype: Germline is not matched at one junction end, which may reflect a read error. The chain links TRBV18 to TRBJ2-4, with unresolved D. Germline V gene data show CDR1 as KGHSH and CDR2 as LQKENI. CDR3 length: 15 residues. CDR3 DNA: TGTGCCAGCTCACCACCGGGGTTGGCCAAAAACATTCAGCACTTC. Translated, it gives CASSPPGLAKNIQHF.

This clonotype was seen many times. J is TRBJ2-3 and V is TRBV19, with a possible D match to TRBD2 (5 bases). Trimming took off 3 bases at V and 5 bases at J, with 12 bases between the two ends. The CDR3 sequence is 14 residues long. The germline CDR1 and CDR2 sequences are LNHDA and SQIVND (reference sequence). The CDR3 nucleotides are TGTGCCAGTAGTATGGTTCCCGGAGGAGATACGCAGTATTTT. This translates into CASSMVPGGDTQYF. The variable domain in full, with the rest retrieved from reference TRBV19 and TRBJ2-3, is DGGITQSPKYLFRKEGQNVTLSCEQNLNHDAMYWYRQDPGQGLRLIYYSQIVNDFQKGDIAEGYSVSREKKESFPLTVTSAQKNPTAFYLCASSMVPGGDTQYFGPGTRLTVL.

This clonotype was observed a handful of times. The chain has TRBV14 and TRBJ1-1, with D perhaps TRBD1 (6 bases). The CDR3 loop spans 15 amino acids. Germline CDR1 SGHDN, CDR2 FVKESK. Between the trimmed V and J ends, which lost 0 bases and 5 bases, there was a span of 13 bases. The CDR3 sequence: CASSQDWGAGTEAFF. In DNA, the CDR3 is TGTGCCAGCAGCCAAGATTGGGGGGCCGGGACTGAAGCTTTCTTT.

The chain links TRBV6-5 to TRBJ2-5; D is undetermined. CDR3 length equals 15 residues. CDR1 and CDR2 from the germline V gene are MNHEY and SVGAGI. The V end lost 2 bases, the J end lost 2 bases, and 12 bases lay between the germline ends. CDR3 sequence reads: CASSYSWQQQETQYF. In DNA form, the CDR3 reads TGTGCCAGCAGTTACAGTTGGCAACAACAAGAGACCCAGTACTTC.

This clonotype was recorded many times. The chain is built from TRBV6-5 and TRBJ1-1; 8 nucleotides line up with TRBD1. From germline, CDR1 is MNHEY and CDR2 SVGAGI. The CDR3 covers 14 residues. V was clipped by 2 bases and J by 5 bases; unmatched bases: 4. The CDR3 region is CASSYSRGLTEAFF. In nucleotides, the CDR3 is TGTGCCAGCAGTTACAGCAGGGGGCTTACTGAAGCTTTCTTT.

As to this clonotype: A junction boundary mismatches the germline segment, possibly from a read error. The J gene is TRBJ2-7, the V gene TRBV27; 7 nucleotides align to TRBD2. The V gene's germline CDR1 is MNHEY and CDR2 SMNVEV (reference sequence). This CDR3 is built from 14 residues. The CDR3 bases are TGTGCCAGCAGTTTGGGCGGGAGCGGGTACGCGCAGTACTTC. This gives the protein CASSLGGSGYAQYF.

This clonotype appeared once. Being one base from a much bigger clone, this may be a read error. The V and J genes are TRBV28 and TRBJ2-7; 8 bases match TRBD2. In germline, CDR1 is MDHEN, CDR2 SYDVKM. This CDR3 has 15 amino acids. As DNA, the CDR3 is TGTGCCAGCAGTTTTTCAAGCGGGAGCGGCCACGAGCGGTACTTC. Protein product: CASSFSSGSGHERYF.

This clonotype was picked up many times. The CDR3 protein is CASSLDELDGSSGYGYTF. The CDR3 coding sequence is TGTGCCAGCAGCTTAGACGAGTTAGATGGCAGTTCTGGCTATGGCTACACCTTC. The chain carries TRBV7-9 and TRBJ1-2; D is unclear. Trimming shortened V by 1 base and J by 4 bases, and 22 bases separated the two germline ends. Germline V gives CDR1 SEHNR, CDR2 FQNEAQ (reference sequence). The CDR3 is 18 amino acids. Based on the CDR3 plus reference TRBV7-9 and TRBJ1-2, the full variable domain is DTGVSQNPRHKITKRGQNVTFRCDPISEHNRLYWYRQTLGQGPEFLTYFQNEAQLEKSRLLSDRFSAERPKGSFSTLEIQRTEQGDSAMYLCASSLDELDGSSGYGYTFGSGTRLTVV.

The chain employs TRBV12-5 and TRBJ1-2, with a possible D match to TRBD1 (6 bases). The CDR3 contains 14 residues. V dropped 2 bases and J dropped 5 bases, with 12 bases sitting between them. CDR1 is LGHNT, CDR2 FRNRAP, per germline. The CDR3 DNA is TGTGCTAGTGGTTTGTTGGACAGTCGTTATGGCTACACCTTC. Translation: CASGLLDSRYGYTF.

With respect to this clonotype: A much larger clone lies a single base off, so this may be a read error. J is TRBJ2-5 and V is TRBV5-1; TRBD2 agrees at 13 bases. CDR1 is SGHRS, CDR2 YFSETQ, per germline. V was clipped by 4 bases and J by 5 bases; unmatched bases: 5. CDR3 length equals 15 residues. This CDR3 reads CASSKGTSGAETQYF. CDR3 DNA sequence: TGCGCCAGCAGCAAAGGGACTAGCGGGGCGGAGACCCAGTACTTC. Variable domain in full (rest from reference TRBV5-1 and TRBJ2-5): KAGVTQTPRYLIKTRGQQVTLSCSPISGHRSVSWYQQTPGQGLQFLFEYFSETQRNKGNFPGRFSGRQFSNSRSEMNVSTLELGDSALYLCASSKGTSGAETQYFGPGTRLLVL.

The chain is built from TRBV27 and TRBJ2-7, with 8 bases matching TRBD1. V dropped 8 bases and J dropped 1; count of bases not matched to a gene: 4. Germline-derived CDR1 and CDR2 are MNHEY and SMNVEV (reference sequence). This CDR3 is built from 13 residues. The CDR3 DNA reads TGTGCCAGCGCGACAGGGGATTCCTACGAGCAGTACTTC. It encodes CASATGDSYEQYF.

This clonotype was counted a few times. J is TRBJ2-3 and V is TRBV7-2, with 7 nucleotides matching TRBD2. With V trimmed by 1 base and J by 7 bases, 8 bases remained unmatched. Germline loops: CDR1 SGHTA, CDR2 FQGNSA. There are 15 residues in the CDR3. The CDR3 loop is CASSLVPRGTNTQYF. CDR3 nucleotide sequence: TGTGCCAGCAGCTTAGTTCCGCGGGGGACCAATACGCAGTATTTT.

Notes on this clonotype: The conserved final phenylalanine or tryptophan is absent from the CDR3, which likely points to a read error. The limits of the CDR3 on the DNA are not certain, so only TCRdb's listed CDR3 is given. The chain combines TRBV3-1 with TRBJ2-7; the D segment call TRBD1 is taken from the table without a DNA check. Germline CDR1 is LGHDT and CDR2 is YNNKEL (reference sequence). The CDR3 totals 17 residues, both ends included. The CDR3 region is CASSQDFPGQGVSAPSL.

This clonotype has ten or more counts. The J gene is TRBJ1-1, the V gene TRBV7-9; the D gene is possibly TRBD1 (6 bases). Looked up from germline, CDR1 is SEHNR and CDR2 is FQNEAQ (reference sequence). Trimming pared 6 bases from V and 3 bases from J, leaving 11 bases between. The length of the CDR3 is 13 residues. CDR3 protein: CASRTGTYTEAFF. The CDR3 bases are TGTGCCAGCAGGACCGGGACATACACTGAAGCTTTCTTT.

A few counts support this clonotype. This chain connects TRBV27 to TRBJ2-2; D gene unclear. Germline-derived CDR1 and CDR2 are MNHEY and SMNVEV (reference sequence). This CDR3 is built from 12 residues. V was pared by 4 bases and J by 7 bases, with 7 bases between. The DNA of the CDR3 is TGTGCCAGCAGTTGGGTCAGCGGGGAGCTGTTTTTT. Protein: CASSWVSGELFF.

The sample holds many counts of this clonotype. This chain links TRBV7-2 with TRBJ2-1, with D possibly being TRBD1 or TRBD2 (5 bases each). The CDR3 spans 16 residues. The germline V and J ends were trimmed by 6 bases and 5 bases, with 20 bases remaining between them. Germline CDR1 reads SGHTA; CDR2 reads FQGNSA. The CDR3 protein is CASRTVPLDVHNEQFF. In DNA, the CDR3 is TGTGCCAGCAGGACAGTCCCACTAGATGTCCACAATGAGCAGTTCTTC.

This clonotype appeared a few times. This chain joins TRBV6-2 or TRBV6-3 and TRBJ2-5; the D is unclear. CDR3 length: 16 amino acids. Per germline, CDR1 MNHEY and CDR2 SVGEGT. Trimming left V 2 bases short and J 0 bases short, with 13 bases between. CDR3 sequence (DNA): TGTGCCAGCAGTTACCCCGGTCCACAGTACCAAGAGACCCAGTACTTC. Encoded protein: CASSYPGPQYQETQYF.

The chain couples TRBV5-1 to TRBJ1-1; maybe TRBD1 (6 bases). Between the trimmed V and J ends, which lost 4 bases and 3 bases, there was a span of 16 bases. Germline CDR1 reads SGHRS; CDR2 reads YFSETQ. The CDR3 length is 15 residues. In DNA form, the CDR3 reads TGCGCCAGCAGCGCACTGACAGGCCTGGACACTGAAGCTTTCTTT. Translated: CASSALTGLDTEAFF.